This T cell receptor beta chain was recorded in a study of T cells after yellow fever vaccination. 5'RACE template switching produced TCR cDNA carrying a universal primer site and UMIs. TCRdb itself ran the 5' RACE reads through MiXCR, one entry per CDR3 protein. The table has about 360,000 distinct CDR3 sequences, roughly 6.2% seen once; the top ten hold approximately 16%. General study results and limits: Contamination by abundant bulk-population clonotypes could be present in FACS-sorted repertoires. Peaking faster, on day 5 versus 15, the secondary response was nonetheless weaker.

There are many counts of this clonotype. Its specificity is not known. This CDR3 region has 15 residues. Germline V gene data show CDR1 as SGHTA and CDR2 as FQGNSA. V was pared by 7 bases and J by 6 bases, with 13 bases of the junction left unmatched. The material was PBMCs, obtained 5 days after the yellow fever booster vaccination. This chain uses TRBV7-2 with TRBJ2-3; 7 bases are shared with TRBD2. The clonotype originates from a man under 40 who received the YFV17D yellow fever vaccine. The CDR3 DNA is TGTGCCAGCAACCCCCTGGCGGGGAGGGGCGATACGCAGTATTTT. Translation gives CASNPLAGRGDTQYF.